This TCR beta chain was recovered during a study of T cell responses to AZD1222 COVID-19 vaccine. Study details: Whether given at about 4 or about 12 weeks, second doses were pooled. The study, taken as a whole, reports: All repertoire sampling was performed exclusively after the peak T cell response. As reported, nearly half of all spike-specific TCRs target variant regions that are unmutated. The breadth and depth of Spike-specific TCRs increased once two AZD1222 doses had been given.

This clone was counted only a few times. Its target is unknown. The assay was immunoSEQ multiplex PCR, and TCRdb's table has in-frame clones only and misses some. There are fewer than 200,000 clones in the sample; 92% occur only once, and approximately 1.3% lies in the top ten. Between the trimmed V and J ends, which lost 5 bases and 6 bases, there was a span of 14 bases. Germline lookup yields CDR1 SGHVS and CDR2 FNYEAQ. The length of the CDR3 is 14 residues. The rearrangement joins TRBV7-6 to TRBJ1-5; TRBD1 is a possible D gene (5 bases). The origin of this receptor is an adult in good health. This material consisted of peripheral blood, taken on day 0 of AZD1222 vaccination. The CDR3 DNA is TGTGCCAGCAGCCCACCAGGGTCAACTCAGCCCCAGCATTTT. Its protein is CASSPPGSTQPQHF.